These 17 T cell receptor beta chains were all obtained from the same sample, sequenced in a study of T cell repertoires in cytomegalovirus infection. TCRdb re-derived calls from the reads in MiXCR, one entry per CDR3 protein. Of around 280,000 distinct CDR3 sequences listed, approximately 8.9% are singletons. Sequencing was carried out using PBMCs. Every receptor here comes from a human donor in good health (CMV status not recorded). Some clones in this sample may be carry-over from other donors' samples.

The chain carries TRBV4-1 and TRBJ2-7; possibly TRBD1 for D (6 bases). Germline V gene sequence: CDR1 MGHRA, CDR2 YSYEKL. This CDR3 has 15 amino acids. Trimming pared 1 base from V and 0 bases from J, leaving 10 bases between. CDR3 residues: CASSQVGTYSYEQYF. The CDR3 nucleotides read TGCGCCAGCAGCCAAGTCGGGACATACTCCTACGAGCAGTACTTC.

This clonotype was found many times. V is TRBV28 and J is TRBJ2-5, with 8 bases identical to TRBD1. CDR1 MDHEN and CDR2 SYDVKM come from the germline V gene. The CDR3 extends over 16 amino acids. V was pared by 2 bases and J by 2 bases, with 7 bases of the junction left unmatched. The CDR3 loop is CASSLGGTGGQETQYF. The CDR3 nucleotides are TGTGCCAGCAGTTTAGGCGGCACAGGGGGACAAGAGACCCAGTACTTC.

This clonotype was observed at least ten times. The rearrangement links TRBV7-8 to TRBJ1-5; weak D call: TRBD1 (6 bases). The CDR3 has 14 amino acids. Per germline, CDR1 SGHVS and CDR2 FQNEAQ. V was pared by 5 bases and J by 4 bases, with 12 bases between. CDR3 region: CASSGRTANQPQHF. CDR3 sequence (DNA): TGTGCCAGCAGCGGCAGGACAGCTAATCAGCCCCAGCATTTT.

This sequence joins TRBV20-1 and TRBJ2-1, with D unresolved. CDR3 length: 15 amino acids. Germline V gene lookup returns CDR1 DFQATT and CDR2 SNEGSKA (reference sequence). V was pared by 5 bases and J by 4 bases, with 18 bases between. The CDR3 sequence: CSAYQPGTFYNEQFF. As DNA, the CDR3 is TGCAGTGCTTATCAACCCGGTACTTTTTACAATGAGCAGTTCTTC.

In its sample, this clonotype was seen a few times. This rearrangement joins TRBV2 to TRBJ1-1; D possibly corresponds to TRBD1 (6 bases). The CDR3 runs 14 residues. Trimming stripped 6 bases from V and 0 bases from J, with 11 bases between. Germline lookup yields CDR1 SNHLY and CDR2 FYNNEI. Written as DNA, the CDR3 is TGTGCCAGCAGGCCCAGGGGAGTGAACACTGAAGCTTTCTTT. This gives the protein CASRPRGVNTEAFF.

This clonotype was seen repeatedly, ten times or more. V usage is TRBV19 and J usage is TRBJ2-5; no firm D call. This CDR3 region has 12 residues. V lost 4 bases to trimming and J lost 1 base, with 4 bases between them. CDR1 and CDR2 (germline): LNHDA, SQIVND (reference sequence). As DNA, the CDR3 is TGTGCCAGTAGTAGGCCCCAAGAGACCCAGTACTTC. Protein product: CASSRPQETQYF.

This clonotype was detected many times. The V gene is TRBV5-6, the J gene TRBJ2-7, with D perhaps matching TRBD2 (6 bases). Germline V gene lookup returns CDR1 SGHDT and CDR2 YYEEEE. The germline V and J ends were trimmed by 4 bases and 5 bases, with 13 bases remaining between them. CDR3 length: 13 amino acids. CDR3 nucleotide sequence: TGTGCCAGCAGCCCGGGAGTAATGAACGAGCAGTACTTC. Its protein is CASSPGVMNEQYF.

This clonotype was seen ten or more times. The chain joins TRBV28 to TRBJ1-2; 10 bases are a match to TRBD1. Trimming removed 6 bases from V and 4 bases from J; junction bases left unmatched: 8. The CDR3 totals 15 residues. Looked up from germline, CDR1 is MDHEN and CDR2 is SYDVKM. CDR3 region: CASRGGQGFLYGYTF. The CDR3 nucleotides are TGTGCCAGCAGGGGGGGACAGGGGTTCCTCTATGGCTACACCTTC.

The V and J genes are TRBV29-1 and TRBJ2-2, with D possibly TRBD1 on 7 matching bases. This CDR3 comprises 13 residues. The V gene lost 3 bases and the J gene lost 6 bases, with 11 bases spanning the gap. Germline-derived CDR1 and CDR2 are SQVTM and ANQGSEA. In nucleotides, the CDR3 is TGCAGCGTTGACCCCAGGGGGGCCGGGGAGCTGTTTTTT. Its translation is CSVDPRGAGELFF.

The rearrangement joins TRBV11-3 to TRBJ1-3; 8 positions agree with TRBD1. Germline V gives CDR1 SGHNT, CDR2 YENEEA. The J segment lost 2 bases and the V segment lost 5 bases, leaving 2 bases of the junction unmatched. The CDR3 spans 14 residues. This CDR3 reads CASSAGQAGNTIYF. CDR3 sequence (DNA): TGTGCCAGCAGCGCGGGACAGGCTGGAAACACCATATATTTT.

This clonotype was detected only a few times. The V and J genes are TRBV3-1 and TRBJ2-1; 10 nucleotides agree with TRBD2. Germline CDR1 LGHDT, CDR2 YNNKEL (reference sequence). V was clipped by 3 bases and J by 3 bases; unmatched bases: 5. The CDR3 has 16 amino acids. CDR3 sequence (DNA): TGTGCCAGCAGCCAGTTTAGCGGGGGGCTCTACAATGAGCAGTTCTTC. This codes for CASSQFSGGLYNEQFF.

This clonotype was seen at least ten times. The chain combines TRBV7-2 with TRBJ2-4; tentatively, D is TRBD1 (5 bases). Germline CDR1 SGHTA, CDR2 FQGNSA. This CDR3 is built from 13 residues. Trimming cost V 5 bases and J 9 bases, with 14 bases left between them. This CDR3 is CASSVEGAFIQYF. Here the CDR3 DNA reads TGTGCCAGCAGCGTGGAAGGGGCGTTCATTCAGTACTTC.

This clonotype was observed a few times. This chain links TRBV29-1 with TRBJ1-1; D is uncertain. Per the germline V gene, CDR1 is SQVTM and CDR2 is ANQGSEA. This CDR3 is built from 12 residues. Between the trimmed V and J ends, which lost 6 bases and 5 bases, there was a span of 13 bases. The CDR3, as DNA: TGCAGCGTCCCTGGGGTTCCGACTGAAGCTTTCTTT. It translates to CSVPGVPTEAFF. The full variable domain, with the rest looked up from reference TRBV29-1 and TRBJ1-1, is SAVISQKPSRDICQRGTSLTIQCQVDSQVTMMFWYRQQPGQSLTLIATANQGSEATYESGFVIDKFPISRPNLTFSTLTVSNMSPEDSSIYLCSVPGVPTEAFFGQGTRLTVV.

This clonotype was counted many times. The CDR3 coding sequence is TGCGCCAGCAGTGCTGGGGGAAGGAACACTGAAGCTTTCTTT. This translates into CASSAGGRNTEAFF. The chain combines TRBV10-1 with TRBJ1-1; maybe TRBD1 (5 bases). Trimming cost V 4 bases and J 1 base, with 10 bases left between them. Germline V gives CDR1 WNHNN, CDR2 SYGVQD (reference sequence). The CDR3 has 14 residues.

This clonotype was seen repeatedly, ten times or more. The CDR3 DNA is TGTGCCAGCAGCCTGTCGGATGGGAGCGGGGACCCCTTCACGCAGTATTTT. Its protein is CASSLSDGSGDPFTQYF. V gene TRBV28 combines with J gene TRBJ2-3; 7 bases line up with TRBD2. CDR1 and CDR2 from the germline V gene are MDHEN and SYDVKM. The CDR3 length is 17 residues. Germline trimming cut 6 bases from V and 9 bases from J; bases unmatched to any gene: 21.

This clonotype came up many times. This chain joins TRBV7-3 and TRBJ1-5, with TRBD1 identical over 10 bases. Germline trimming cut 5 bases from V and 5 bases from J; bases unmatched to any gene: 9. The CDR3 has 16 residues. Looked up from germline, CDR1 is SGHTA and CDR2 is FQGTGA. CDR3 nucleotides: TGTGCCAGCAGCCTTCGCCGGGACAGGGGAGATCAGCCCCAGCATTTT. Translation: CASSLRRDRGDQPQHF.

This clonotype came up many times. The V gene is TRBV7-6, the J gene TRBJ2-1, with 13 nucleotides matching TRBD2. The CDR3 is 17 residues long. The V and J ends lost 4 bases and 10 bases, in that order; junction bases with no gene match: 13. The germline V gene has CDR1 SGHVS and CDR2 FNYEAQ. CDR3: CASSYLSRLAGGTEQFF. In DNA form, the CDR3 reads TGTGCCAGCAGCTACCTGTCGAGACTAGCGGGGGGTACGGAGCAGTTCTTC.